What follows are 17 T cell receptor beta chains derived from one specimen sequenced in a study of T cells in Graves' hyperthyroidism and ophthalmopathy. What was amplified from RNA transcripts were TCR beta CDR3 regions. First-round RT-PCR of the TCR CDR3 relied on the HTBI primer set. TCRdb independently ran MiXCR on the multiplex PCR reads; one entry per CDR3 protein. This table has some 580,000 distinct CDR3 sequences, about 16% appearing once. Material for sequencing was blood. These receptors were obtained from a woman between 40 and 55 years old with Graves' ophthalmopathy.

The rearrangement joins TRBV2 to TRBJ2-3, with 7 nucleotides matching TRBD2. Per the germline V gene, CDR1 is SNHLY and CDR2 is FYNNEI. The CDR3 is made up of 12 amino acids. V lost 6 bases and J lost 4; bases outside the gene matches: 1. CDR3 sequence (DNA): TGTGCCAGCAGGCGGGAGTCAGATACGCAGTATTTT. It encodes CASRRESDTQYF.

This clonotype was recorded at least ten times. The chain couples TRBV7-9 to TRBJ2-1; 7 positions agree with TRBD1. Germline values: CDR1 SEHNR, CDR2 FQNEAQ (reference sequence). The CDR3 consists of 13 residues. Trimming removed 8 bases from V and 9 bases from J; junction bases left unmatched: 10. The CDR3 protein is CASGPTGFVEQFF. The CDR3 coding sequence is TGTGCCAGCGGGCCGACAGGGTTTGTTGAGCAGTTCTTC.

At least ten counts were recorded for this clonotype. This rearrangement joins TRBV12-3 or TRBV12-4 to TRBJ2-7, with a weak D call TRBD2 (5 bases). With 0 bases removed from V and 6 bases from J, the gap between germline ends came to 9 bases. CDR3 length: 13 residues. CDR3 bases: TGTGCCAGCAGTTTAGCTCTTGGGAGCGAGCAGTACTTC. Its translation is CASSLALGSEQYF.

The J gene is TRBJ2-3, the V gene TRBV6-2 or TRBV6-3, with D perhaps being TRBD1 or TRBD2 (5 bases each). Trimming shortened V by 7 bases and J by 0 bases, and 11 bases separated the two germline ends. The CDR3 contains 14 residues. CDR1 is MNHEY and CDR2 is SVGEGT in the germline V gene. CDR3 sequence reads: CASMGTYSTDTQYF. DNA of the CDR3: TGTGCCAGCATGGGGACGTACAGCACAGATACGCAGTATTTT.

This clonotype was recorded many times. The chain is built from TRBV28 and TRBJ1-5; D is unresolved. Per germline, CDR1 MDHEN and CDR2 SYDVKM. The V and J ends lost 7 bases and 4 bases respectively, with 14 bases between them. This CDR3 has 14 residues. The CDR3 coding sequence is TGTGCCAGCAAGGCGGGTGGACTAAATCAGCCCCAGCATTTT. Protein: CASKAGGLNQPQHF.

This clonotype has at least ten counts. V usage is TRBV30 and J usage is TRBJ2-1; the match to TRBD2 covers 9 bases. The germline V gene encodes CDR1 GTSNPN and CDR2 SVGIG (reference sequence). V shed 0 bases, J shed 9 bases, and the junction held 9 bases outside the gene matches. The CDR3 totals 15 residues. The CDR3 DNA sequence: TGTGCCTGGAGTGTGTTAGCGGGAGAGGGCGGTGAGCAGTTCTTC. It encodes CAWSVLAGEGGEQFF.

This clonotype was counted ten times or more. The chain joins TRBV2 to TRBJ2-5; D is perhaps TRBD2 (6 bases). CDR3 length: 12 amino acids. Germline-derived CDR1 and CDR2 are SNHLY and FYNNEI. Trimming took off 9 bases at V and 2 bases at J, with 10 bases between the two ends. This CDR3 is CASALAQETQYF. The CDR3 DNA is TGTGCCAGTGCCCTAGCGCAAGAGACCCAGTACTTC.

In its sample, this clonotype was seen many times. The V gene is TRBV5-1, the J gene TRBJ2-3; TRBD2 might be the D (5 bases). This CDR3 comprises 17 residues. V lost 2 bases and J lost 0, with 16 bases in between. Germline CDR1 SGHRS, CDR2 YFSETQ. CDR3 protein: CASSLLGVPSSTDTQYF. CDR3 DNA: TGCGCCAGCAGCTTACTCGGGGTACCCTCCAGCACAGATACGCAGTATTTT.

At least ten counts were recorded for this clonotype. The chain joins TRBV7-9 to TRBJ2-1; D may be TRBD2 (5 bases). This CDR3 is 16 amino acids long. V lost 3 bases, J lost 4 bases, and 16 bases lay in between. Germline V gene sequence: CDR1 SEHNR, CDR2 FQNEAQ (reference sequence). CDR3 coding DNA: TGTGCCAGCAGCTTTGTTTGGAGCGGACCTTACAATGAGCAGTTCTTC. As protein: CASSFVWSGPYNEQFF.

V is TRBV5-1 and J is TRBJ1-2; no firm D call. Germline loops: CDR1 SGHRS, CDR2 YFSETQ. CDR3 length equals 14 residues. With 0 bases removed from V and 4 bases from J, the gap between germline ends came to 10 bases. The CDR3 region is CASSLAQDGYGYTF. In nucleotides, the CDR3 is TGCGCCAGCAGCTTGGCCCAGGACGGCTATGGCTACACCTTC.

CDR3 loop: CASSSDRPRTDTQYF. Written as DNA, the CDR3 is TGTGCCAGCAGCTCGGACAGGCCTCGCACAGATACGCAGTATTTT. The chain carries TRBV7-9 and TRBJ2-3; 7 bases are a match to TRBD1. V was clipped by 4 bases and J by 1 base; unmatched bases: 5. Per the germline V gene, CDR1 is SEHNR and CDR2 is FQNEAQ (reference sequence). This CDR3 region has 15 residues.

The DNA of the CDR3 is TGTGCCAGCAGCCTCGCGCGGACTAGCGGGGGGCCCTCCCCGTTCGGTACGCAGTATTTT. It codes for CASSLARTSGGPSPFGTQYF. The gene calls are TRBV13 and TRBJ2-3; 14 bases line up with TRBD2. This CDR3 is 20 amino acids long. From germline, CDR1 is PRHDT and CDR2 FYEKMQ (reference sequence). After removal of 5 bases from V and 8 bases from J, the junction contained 21 bases not matched to a gene.

The chain links TRBV12-3 or TRBV12-4 to TRBJ2-3; the match to TRBD1 covers 8 bases. The V and J ends lost 3 bases and 6 bases, in that order; junction bases with no gene match: 14. The CDR3 is made up of 17 amino acids. The CDR3 nucleotides read TGTGCCAGCAGTTTCGATAGTAGGACAGGGCTCCGGGATACGCAGTATTTT. Its translation: CASSFDSRTGLRDTQYF.

This clonotype showed up just a few times. The rearrangement links TRBV20-1 to TRBJ2-3; 9 nucleotides agree with TRBD2. V lost 5 bases to trimming and J lost 6 bases; unmatched junction nucleotides: 12. The germline gives CDR1 DFQATT, CDR2 SNEGSKA (reference sequence). CDR3 length: 15 residues. Here the CDR3 DNA reads TGCAGTGCTCCTAGGGCTAGCGGGATCCTCGATACGCAGTATTTT. It specifies CSAPRASGILDTQYF.

This clonotype was detected many times. The chain uses TRBV6-6 and TRBJ1-1; D call uncertain. The CDR3 extends over 15 amino acids. Germline V gene data show CDR1 as MNHNY and CDR2 as SVGAGI (reference sequence). Trimming left V 0 bases short and J 3 bases short, with 11 bases between. CDR3 residues: CASSYSGGEHTEAFF. In nucleotides, the CDR3 is TGTGCCAGCAGTTACTCTGGTGGGGAGCACACTGAAGCTTTCTTT.

This clonotype has at least ten counts. This rearrangement joins TRBV20-1 to TRBJ2-3; D gene unclear. Per germline, CDR1 DFQATT and CDR2 SNEGSKA (reference sequence). Deletions cut 1 base from V and 4 bases from J, with 12 bases between. The CDR3 is 14 residues long. The CDR3 spells CSARGTLTADTQYF. The CDR3 DNA reads TGCAGTGCTAGAGGTACCTTGACGGCAGATACGCAGTATTTT.

The sample holds many counts of this clonotype. At one boundary the junction diverges from the germline segment, which might be a read error. V and J are TRBV20-1 and TRBJ2-1; 10 positions match TRBD2. The CDR3 covers 15 residues. Germline CDR1 DFQATT, CDR2 SNEGSKA (reference sequence). CDR3 nucleotide sequence: TGCAGTGCGATTCTAGCGGGAGTCTCCCACAATGAGCAGTTCTTC. It yields the protein CSAILAGVSHNEQFF.